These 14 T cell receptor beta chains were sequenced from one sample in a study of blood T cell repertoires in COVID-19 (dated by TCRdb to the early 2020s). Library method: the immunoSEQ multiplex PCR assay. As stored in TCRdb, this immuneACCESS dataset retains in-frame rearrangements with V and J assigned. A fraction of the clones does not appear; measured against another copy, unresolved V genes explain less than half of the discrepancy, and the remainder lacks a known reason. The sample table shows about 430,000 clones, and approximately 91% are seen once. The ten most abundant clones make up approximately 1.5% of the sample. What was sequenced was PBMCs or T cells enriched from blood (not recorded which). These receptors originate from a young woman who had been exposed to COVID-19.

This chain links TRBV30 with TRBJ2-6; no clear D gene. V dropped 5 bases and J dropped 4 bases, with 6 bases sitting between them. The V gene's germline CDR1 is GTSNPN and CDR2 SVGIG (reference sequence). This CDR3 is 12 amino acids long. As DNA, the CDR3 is TGTGCCTGGGCGAGGGGGGCCAACGTCCTGACTTTC. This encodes CAWARGANVLTF.

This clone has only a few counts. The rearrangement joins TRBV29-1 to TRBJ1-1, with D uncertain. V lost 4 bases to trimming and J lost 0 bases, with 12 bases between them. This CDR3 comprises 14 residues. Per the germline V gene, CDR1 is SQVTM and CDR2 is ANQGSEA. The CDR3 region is CSVASGILNTEAFF. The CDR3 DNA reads TGCAGCGTTGCTAGCGGCATCTTGAACACTGAAGCTTTCTTT.

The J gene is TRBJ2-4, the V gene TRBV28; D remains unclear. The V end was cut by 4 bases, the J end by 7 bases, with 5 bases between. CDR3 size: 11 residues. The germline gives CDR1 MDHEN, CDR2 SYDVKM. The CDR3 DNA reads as TGTGCCAGCAGTTCTCTTAACATTCAGTACTTC. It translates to CASSSLNIQYF.

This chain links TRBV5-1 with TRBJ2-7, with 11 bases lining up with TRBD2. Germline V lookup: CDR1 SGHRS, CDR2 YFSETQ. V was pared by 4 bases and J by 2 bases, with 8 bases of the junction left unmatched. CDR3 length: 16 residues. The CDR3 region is CASSLSGTSGAYEQYF. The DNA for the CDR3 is TGCGCCAGCAGCCTTTCGGGGACTAGCGGAGCCTACGAGCAGTACTTC.

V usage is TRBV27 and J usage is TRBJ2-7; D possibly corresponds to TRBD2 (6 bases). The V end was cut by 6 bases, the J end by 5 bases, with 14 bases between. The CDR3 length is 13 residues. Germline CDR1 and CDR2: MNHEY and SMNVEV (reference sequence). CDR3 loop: CASSPLGGDEQYF. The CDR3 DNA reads TGTGCCAGCAGCCCCCTGGGGGGTGACGAGCAGTACTTC.

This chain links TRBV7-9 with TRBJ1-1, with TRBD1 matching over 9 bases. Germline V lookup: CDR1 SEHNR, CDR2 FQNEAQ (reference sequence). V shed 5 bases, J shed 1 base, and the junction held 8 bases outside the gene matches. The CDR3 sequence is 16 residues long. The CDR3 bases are TGTGCCAGCAGCCGTCCTCCGGGACAGGGGAACACTGAAGCTTTCTTT. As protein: CASSRPPGQGNTEAFF.

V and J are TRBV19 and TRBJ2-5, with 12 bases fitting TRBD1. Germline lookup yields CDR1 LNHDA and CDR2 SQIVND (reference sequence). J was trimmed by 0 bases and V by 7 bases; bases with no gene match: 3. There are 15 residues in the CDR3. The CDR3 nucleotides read TGTGCCAGTAAGGGGGACAGGGGGCACCAAGAGACCCAGTACTTC. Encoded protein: CASKGDRGHQETQYF.

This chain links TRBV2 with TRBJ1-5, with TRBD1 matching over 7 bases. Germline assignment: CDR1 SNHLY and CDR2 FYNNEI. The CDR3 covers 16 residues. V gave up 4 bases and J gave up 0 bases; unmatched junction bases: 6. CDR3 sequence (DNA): TGTGCCAGCAGTGGTCAGGGGGGATATAGCAATCAGCCCCAGCATTTT. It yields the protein CASSGQGGYSNQPQHF.

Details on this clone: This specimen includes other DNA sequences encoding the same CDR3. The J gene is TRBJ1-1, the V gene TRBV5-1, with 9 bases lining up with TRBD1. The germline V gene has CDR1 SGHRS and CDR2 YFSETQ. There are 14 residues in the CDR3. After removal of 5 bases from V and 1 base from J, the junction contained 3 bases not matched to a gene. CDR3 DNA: TGCGCCAGCAGTCCGGGACAGGGGAACACTGAAGCTTTCTTT. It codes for CASSPGQGNTEAFF.

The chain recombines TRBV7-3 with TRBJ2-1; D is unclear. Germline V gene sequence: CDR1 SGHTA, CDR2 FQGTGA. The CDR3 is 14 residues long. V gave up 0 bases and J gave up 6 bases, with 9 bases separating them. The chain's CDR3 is CASSLTPLSNEQFF. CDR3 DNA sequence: TGTGCCAGCAGCTTAACTCCCCTCAGCAATGAGCAGTTCTTC.

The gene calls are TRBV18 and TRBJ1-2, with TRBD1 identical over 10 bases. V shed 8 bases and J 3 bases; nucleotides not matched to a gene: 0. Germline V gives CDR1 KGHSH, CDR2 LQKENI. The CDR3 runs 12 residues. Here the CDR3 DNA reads TGTGCCAGCGGACAGGGGGACTATGGCTACACCTTC. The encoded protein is CASGQGDYGYTF.

CDR3 in DNA: TGCGCCAGTAGGACAGGGGAGGCCCTTGACCAGTTCTTC. Protein: CASRTGEALDQFF. The J gene is TRBJ2-1, the V gene TRBV5-1, with 9 bases matching TRBD1. The CDR3 is made up of 13 amino acids. Germline-derived CDR1 and CDR2 are SGHRS and YFSETQ. J gave up 13 bases and V 8 bases, and 13 bases lay outside the gene matches.

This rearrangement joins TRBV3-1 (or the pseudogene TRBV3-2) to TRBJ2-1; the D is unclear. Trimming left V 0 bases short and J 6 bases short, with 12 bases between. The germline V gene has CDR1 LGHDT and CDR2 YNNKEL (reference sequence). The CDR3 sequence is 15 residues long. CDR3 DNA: TGTGCCAGCAGCCAAGATATAAGCGTCCCCAATGAGCAGTTCTTC. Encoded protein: CASSQDISVPNEQFF.

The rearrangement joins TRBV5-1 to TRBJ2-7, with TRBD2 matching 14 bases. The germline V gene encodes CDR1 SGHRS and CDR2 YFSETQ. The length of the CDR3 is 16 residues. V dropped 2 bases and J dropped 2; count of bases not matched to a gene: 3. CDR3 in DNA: TGCGCCAGCAGCTTCGGACTAGCGGGGGGACCCTACGAGCAGTACTTC. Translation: CASSFGLAGGPYEQYF.